This T cell receptor (beta chain) was documented in a study of identical twins (dated by TCRdb to 2015 to 2016). About the full investigation: TCR alpha and beta repertoires from monozygotic twins, unrelated adults of various ages and cord blood were deep-sequenced to test whether fetal clonotypes persist. To rule out contamination, replicate twin experiments were performed at different times with different library preparation protocols. The paper's findings and limits, for the study overall: Fewer insertions were carried by abundant cord blood beta clonotypes; a weaker similar trend was observed in young adult naive repertoires, while no such trend was observed in memory repertoires. In monozygotic twins, out-of-frame TCR alpha sharing was systematically underestimated by recombination models, although the models agreed with sharing between unrelated individuals. A weaker excess of twin sharing was found in beta out-of-frame sequences because the signal-to-noise ratio was lowered by fewer shared sequences. Because the same donors could not be followed over many years, the conclusions relied on cross-sectional statistical analysis. Zero-insertion analyses could be partly confounded by invariant T cells such as MAIT and iNKT, though diverse VJ usage argued against such confounding for most clonotypes. Out-of-frame TCR alpha sequences shared between twins showed an excess of low generation-probability sequences compared with coincidental sharing between unrelated individuals.

Every donor was a healthy Caucasian. In regard to this clonotype: What this receptor recognizes is not known. A much larger clonotype is one base distant, so this may be a read error.

The library was produced with 5' RACE. The run used an Illumina HiSeq 2000. Template switching introduced a universal primer binding site; the final cDNA contained a unique molecular identifier, enabling accurate counting of TCR cDNA molecules. Specific primers in the conserved constant-segment region were used to synthesize first-strand cDNA for the TCR alpha and beta chains. Each cDNA library was double barcoded, with a SMART-Mk sample barcode plus Illumina barcodes, to control for contamination. TruSeq adapter sequences and Illumina sample barcodes were added in two successive PCR steps. The TCR alpha and beta cDNA libraries were sequenced on the Illumina HiSeq platform using custom primers. The original methods were these. Raw reads were processed with MiGEC to extract unique molecular identifiers, and MiXCR was used to determine CDR3 positions. Recombination models were inferred per individual with the repgenHMM and IGoR tools using an EM algorithm. Shared clonotype analysis was performed with the tcR package in R, normalizing sharing by the product of cloneset sizes. To study raw recombination without the effects of thymic and clonal selection, out-of-frame nonproductive sequences were analyzed. Starting from the raw public reads, TCRdb applied fastp trimming at Q25, assembled clones with MiXCR and retained in-frame beta chains. Under each unique CDR3 protein, matching rows form one entry showing the most common genes and DNA. Clone size and V and J calls follow TCRdb, not the original study. This sample lists some 1,700,000 distinct CDR3 sequences; 32% were detected once. The ten largest account for about 0.25% of the sample.

The CDR3 numbers 17 residues from cysteine through phenylalanine. Only CDR3 DNA is held: 51 bases, read in frame from base 1. The chain uses TRBV12-3 or TRBV12-4 and TRBJ2-4, and TRBD2 aligns with 14 junction nucleotides. Sequenced sample: cord blood. The TCR originated in a newborn girl in good health. CDR3 region: CASSPGLAGGAKNIRYF. The DNA sequence follows: TGTGCCAGCAGTCCCGGACTAGCGGGAGGAGCCAAAAACATTCGGTACTTC.